These T cell receptor beta chains were read from a single sample in a study of radiotherapy plus CTLA-4 blockade in lung cancer. The method was immunoSEQ multiplex PCR; TCRdb's version includes in-frame clones alone and lacks a portion of them. The sample lists some 51,000 clones, roughly 77% occurring once. The sample in question was peripheral blood, obtained from a patient treated with radiotherapy plus ipilimumab. These receptors were collected from a human donor with non-small cell lung cancer whose response to radiotherapy plus ipilimumab could not be evaluated. Each CDR3 is given with its conserved first and last residue. D genes are given only for firm matches. Size tells how often a clone was seen (once, few, many) or the class of an expanded clone, and some rows leave it out.

d_call j_call v_call clone_size cdr3_aa cdr3_nt
TRBD2 TRBJ2-1 TRBV7-3 once CASSSSPGGPYNEQFF TGTGCCAGCAGCTCTAGTCCGGGAGGGCCCTACAATGAGCAGTTCTTC
TRBD2 TRBJ2-5 TRBV2 few CASSSGTSVGQETQYF TGTGCCAGCAGTTCCGGGACTAGCGTCGGGCAAGAGACCCAGTACTTC
TRBD2 TRBJ2-7 TRBV2 NA CASRERDLSYEQYF TGTGCCAGCAGGGAGCGGGACCTCTCCTACGAGCAGTACTTC
TRBD2 TRBJ2-1 TRBV6-5 NA CASSWTSGRANEQFF TGTGCCAGCAGTTGGACTAGCGGGAGGGCCAATGAGCAGTTCTTC
TRBD2 TRBJ2-7 TRBV4-3 NA CASSQDRSGRYEQYF TGCGCCAGCAGCCAAGATAGGAGCGGGAGGTACGAGCAGTACTTC
TRBD2 TRBJ2-1 TRBV5-1 NA CASQPFSGTSVRNEQFF TGCGCCAGCCAACCATTCTCCGGGACTAGTGTTAGGAATGAGCAGTTCTTC
NA TRBJ2-7 TRBV7-9 NA CASSPKGSPGIASSYEQYF TGTGCCAGCAGCCCGAAGGGATCCCCAGGGATCGCGAGCTCCTACGAGCAGTACTTC
TRBD1 TRBJ1-6 TRBV30 NA CAWRIQGNSPLHF TGTGCCTGGAGAATACAGGGGAATTCACCCCTCCACTTT
TRBD1 TRBJ2-5 TRBV7-2 NA CASSDRGQTQYF TGTGCCAGCAGCGACAGGGGCCAGACCCAGTACTTC
NA TRBJ2-7 TRBV7-2 once CASSLRGGEQYF TGTGCCAGCAGCCTCAGAGGCGGCGAGCAGTACTTC
TRBD1 TRBJ2-3 TRBV18 NA CASSPPGQITDTQYF TGTGCCAGCTCACCACCGGGACAGATCACAGATACGCAGTATTTT
NA TRBJ1-3 TRBV18 NA CASSPASERGNTIYF TGTGCCAGCTCTCCAGCAAGTGAGAGGGGAAACACCATATATTTT
NA TRBJ1-1 TRBV29-1 once CSLGAEAFF TGCAGCCTTGGGGCGGAAGCTTTCTTT
NA TRBJ1-2 TRBV9 NA CASSVDTGSGHGYTF TGTGCCAGCAGCGTAGATACAGGGTCGGGGCATGGCTACACCTTC
NA TRBJ2-3 TRBV5-1 NA CASSLAGTDTQYF TGCGCCAGCAGCTTGGCGGGCACAGATACGCAGTATTTT
NA TRBJ2-1 TRBV30 once CAWKAASSYNEQFF TGTGCCTGGAAGGCAGCGAGCTCCTACAATGAGCAGTTCTTC
TRBD2 TRBJ2-3 TRBV6-5 NA CASSYPAGGTDTQYF TGTGCCAGCAGTTACCCCGCGGGGGGTACAGATACGCAGTATTTT
NA TRBJ2-7 TRBV9 NA CASSRTDGEQYF TGTGCCAGCAGCCGGACTGATGGCGAGCAGTACTTC
NA TRBJ2-3 TRBV7-2 NA CASTQTSTDTQYF TGTGCCAGCACCCAGACTAGCACAGATACGCAGTATTTT
TRBD1 TRBJ1-3 TRBV23-1 once CASSQPGTGECPGNTIYF TGCGCCAGCAGTCAACCCGGGACAGGGGAATGCCCTGGAAACACCATATATTTT
TRBD2 TRBJ2-2 TRBV4-3 NA CASSRNGGGNTGELFF TGCGCCAGCAGCCGCAACGGGGGGGGGAACACCGGGGAGCTGTTTTTT
TRBD2 TRBJ2-3 TRBV10-2 NA CASNKLAGASTDTQYF TGCGCCAGCAATAAATTAGCGGGGGCCTCCACAGATACGCAGTATTTT
NA TRBJ1-4 TRBV4-2 once CASSHPFYVGRVTNEKLFF TGTGCCAGCAGCCATCCCTTTTATGTGGGGCGAGTAACTAATGAAAAACTGTTTTTT
NA TRBJ2-5 TRBV2 few CASNFYHQETQYF TGTGCCAGCAACTTCTACCACCAAGAGACCCAGTACTTC
NA TRBJ1-1 TRBV9 NA CASSAGELNTEAFF TGTGCCAGCAGCGCGGGAGAATTGAACACTGAAGCTTTCTTT
NA TRBJ1-5 TRBV19 NA CASTQTGYNQPQHF TGTGCCAGTACCCAGACAGGTTACAATCAGCCCCAGCATTTT
TRBD2 TRBJ2-1 TRBV7-9 NA CASSSWGEGYNEQFF TGTGCCAGCAGCTCATGGGGGGAGGGGTACAATGAGCAGTTCTTC
NA TRBJ2-7 TRBV5-1 NA CASSSRDTYEQYF TGCGCCAGCAGCTCCCGGGACACCTACGAGCAGTACTTC
TRBD1 TRBJ2-1 TRBV6-1 medium-sized CASKLGQGVINEQFF TGTGCCAGCAAACTGGGACAGGGTGTTATTAATGAGCAGTTCTTC
TRBD1 TRBJ1-2 TRBV6-5 once CASTRTGTHNYGYTF TGTGCCAGCACCCGGACAGGGACTCACAACTATGGCTACACCTTC
TRBD2 TRBJ2-7 TRBV7-2 NA CASSWASGDMEQYF TGTGCCAGCAGCTGGGCTAGCGGTGATATGGAGCAGTACTTC
NA TRBJ2-5 TRBV9 NA CASSVGGVRVGETQYF TGTGCCAGCAGCGTAGGGGGGGTTCGGGTTGGGGAGACCCAGTACTTC
NA TRBJ2-3 TRBV29-1 NA CSVVMFTGPTDTQYF TGCAGCGTTGTGATGTTTACAGGGCCCACAGATACGCAGTATTTT
NA TRBJ1-4 TRBV28 NA CASSPELPASNEKLFF TGTGCCAGCAGTCCGGAGCTCCCTGCCTCGAATGAAAAACTGTTTTTT
TRBD1 TRBJ2-3 TRBV5-4 NA CAIETRTGGGTDTQYF TGTGCCATAGAGACCCGGACAGGGGGTGGCACAGATACGCAGTATTTT
NA TRBJ1-3 TRBV6-6 NA CASRPGGTGNTIYF TGTGCCAGCCGCCCGGGGGGAACTGGAAACACCATATATTTT
TRBD2 TRBJ2-1 TRBV19 NA CASSISGGAYNEQFF TGTGCCAGTAGTATCTCGGGAGGGGCCTACAATGAGCAGTTCTTC
NA TRBJ1-2 TRBV5-4 NA CASSFFNRVNYGYTF TGTGCCAGCAGCTTCTTCAACAGGGTTAACTATGGCTACACCTTC
TRBD2 TRBJ2-5 TRBV11-3 NA CASSSGATSGAKETQYF TGTGCCAGCAGCTCCGGCGCGACTAGCGGGGCCAAAGAGACCCAGTACTTC
TRBD2 TRBJ2-3 TRBV5-8 NA CASRRQGILAGVWSDTQYF TGTGCCAGCAGACGACAGGGGATACTAGCGGGAGTATGGTCAGATACGCAGTATTTT